The present TCR beta chain was sequenced within a study of blood T cell repertoires in COVID-19. Study-level background: Samples of COVID-19 (acute and convalescent) were obtained from the United States, Italy and Spain. From T cells, B-cell-depleted T cells, or PBMCs came the material, which was cDNA or gDNA.

This clone was recorded only once. Profiled with immunoSEQ multiplex PCR; TCRdb holds only in-frame clones, not every one. The sample holds roughly 260,000 clones, 88% seen once. Germline CDR1 is MGHDK and CDR2 is SYGVNS. The CDR3 loop spans 15 amino acids. V was clipped by 4 bases and J by 7 bases; unmatched bases: 7. Sequencing was performed on peripheral blood. This chain connects TRBV25-1 to TRBJ1-4; 9 bases map to TRBD1. The TCR sequence derives from a man between 60 and 70 years old who had recovered from COVID-19. CDR3 region: CASSVTGGFSEKLFF. CDR3 bases: TGTGCCAGCAGTGTCACAGGGGGCTTTAGTGAAAAACTGTTTTTT.